A single sample is the source of the 20 T cell receptor beta chains below, sequenced in a study of CD8 T cells in Susac syndrome. Random hexamers primed reverse transcription of about 0.45 to 1 ug RNA. TCRdb independently ran MiXCR on the immunoSEQ multiplex PCR reads; one entry per CDR3 protein. Of about 110,000 distinct CDR3 sequences listed, around 97% were seen once; the top ten hold under 0.1%. The sequencing input was CD4+ T cells from PBMCs. The receptors here all came from a human donor in good health.

CDR3 sequence (DNA): TGCGCCAGCTCCCTGGGGTCTAGCGTATACAATGAGCAGTTCTTC. Protein: CASSLGSSVYNEQFF. The rearrangement uses TRBV5-1 and TRBJ2-1; D might be TRBD2 (6 bases). The CDR3 extends over 15 amino acids. The germline V gene has CDR1 SGHRS and CDR2 YFSETQ. V gave up 7 bases and J gave up 4 bases, with 18 bases separating them.

This sequence joins TRBV3-1 and TRBJ2-5; D gene uncertain. Trimming stripped 2 bases from V and 5 bases from J, with 12 bases between. Looked up from germline, CDR1 is LGHDT and CDR2 is YNNKEL (reference sequence). The CDR3 loop spans 14 amino acids. In DNA, the CDR3 is TGTGCCAGCAGCCAATTTAGTCACTTGGAGACCCAGTACTTC. Its protein product is CASSQFSHLETQYF.

This rearrangement joins TRBV6-2 or TRBV6-3 to TRBJ2-5; 7 nucleotides match TRBD1. Germline lookup yields CDR1 MNHEY and CDR2 SVGEGT. Losses at the gene ends were 7 bases for V and 4 bases for J; bases not matched to a gene: 21. The CDR3 is 18 residues long. CDR3: CASTLSITGEYFGETQYF. The DNA for the CDR3 is TGTGCCAGCACCCTATCAATTACAGGGGAATATTTCGGAGAGACCCAGTACTTC.

The V gene is TRBV3-1, the J gene TRBJ2-2; TRBD2 matches at 12 bases. Germline V gene lookup returns CDR1 LGHDT and CDR2 YNNKEL (reference sequence). The CDR3 spans 16 residues. V lost 8 bases, J lost 1 base, and 5 bases stayed unmatched. This CDR3 is CASELAGGRNTGELFF. CDR3 sequence (DNA): TGTGCCAGCGAACTAGCGGGAGGCCGGAACACCGGGGAGCTGTTTTTT. The complete variable domain, with remaining parts taken from reference TRBV3-1 and TRBJ2-2, reads DTAVSQTPKYLVTQMGNDKSIKCEQNLGHDTMYWYKQDSKKFLKIMFSYNNKELIINETVPNRFSPKSPDKAHLNLHINSLELGDSAVYFCASELAGGRNTGELFFGEGSRLTVL.

The chain uses TRBV19 and TRBJ2-2; D could derive from TRBD1 or TRBD2 (5 bases each). Deletions cut 5 bases from V and 2 bases from J, with 6 bases between. The germline V gene encodes CDR1 LNHDA and CDR2 SQIVND (reference sequence). The CDR3 runs 13 residues. Here the CDR3 reads CASSWDNTGELFF. DNA of the CDR3: TGTGCCAGTAGTTGGGACAACACCGGGGAGCTGTTTTTT. The entire variable domain, with the rest obtained from reference TRBV19 and TRBJ2-2, is as follows: DGGITQSPKYLFRKEGQNVTLSCEQNLNHDAMYWYRQDPGQGLRLIYYSQIVNDFQKGDIAEGYSVSREKKESFPLTVTSAQKNPTAFYLCASSWDNTGELFFGEGSRLTVL.

The V call is TRBV18, the J call TRBJ1-5, with D maybe TRBD1 (5 bases). This CDR3 is 14 amino acids long. V was shortened by 0 bases and J by 6 bases, with 9 bases between the two germline ends. Germline-derived CDR1 and CDR2 are KGHSH and LQKENI. This chain's CDR3 is CASSPPSGTQPQHF. In nucleotides, the CDR3 is TGTGCCAGCTCACCACCGTCCGGGACTCAGCCCCAGCATTTT.

The rearrangement uses TRBV7-2 and TRBJ2-3, with TRBD2 matching over 8 bases. V shed 4 bases, J shed 4 bases, and the junction held 7 bases outside the gene matches. The CDR3 sequence is 15 residues long. Germline V gives CDR1 SGHTA, CDR2 FQGNSA. The CDR3 protein is CASSSGGAGSDTQYF. CDR3 DNA: TGTGCCAGCAGCTCCGGGGGGGCCGGTTCAGATACGCAGTATTTT.

CDR3 nucleotides: TGCGCCAGCAGACGTGAACTAGCGGGGGGCCTAAACACCGGGGAGCTGTTTTTT. As protein: CASRRELAGGLNTGELFF. The chain joins TRBV5-1 to TRBJ2-2; 12 bases map to TRBD2. The J segment lost 2 bases and the V segment lost 5 bases, leaving 10 bases of the junction unmatched. This CDR3 has 18 residues. Germline V lookup: CDR1 SGHRS, CDR2 YFSETQ.

The chain employs TRBV5-6 and TRBJ2-6, with a tentative D call TRBD1 (8 bases). There are 19 residues in the CDR3. The V end was cut by 0 bases, the J end by 0 bases, with 16 bases between. Germline CDR1 and CDR2: SGHDT and YYEEEE. The CDR3 loop reads CASSLAQGGGLSGANVLTF. CDR3 sequence (DNA): TGTGCCAGCAGCTTGGCACAGGGGGGGGGTCTCTCTGGGGCCAACGTCCTGACTTTC.

V usage is TRBV9 and J usage is TRBJ1-1, with D tentatively TRBD1 (5 bases). Germline-derived CDR1 and CDR2 are SGDLS and YYNGEE. The CDR3 has 15 residues. Between the trimmed V and J ends, which lost 6 bases and 2 bases, there was a span of 17 bases. CDR3 DNA sequence: TGTGCCAGCAAAGCCTCTGGGACCGATAACACTGAAGCTTTCTTT. It codes for CASKASGTDNTEAFF. Together with reference TRBV9 and TRBJ1-1, the CDR3 gives the full variable domain: DSGVTQTPKHLITATGQRVTLRCSPRSGDLSVYWYQQSLDQGLQFLIQYYNGEERAKGNILERFSAQQFPDLHSELNLSSLELGDSALYFCASKASGTDNTEAFFGQGTRLTVV.

The chain uses TRBV5-1 and TRBJ1-2; D is unclear. The length of the CDR3 is 14 residues. Germline V gene lookup returns CDR1 SGHRS and CDR2 YFSETQ. V was clipped by 3 bases and J by 8 bases, with 17 bases between them. The CDR3 coding sequence is TGCGCCAGCAGCTCTGAAGCATCAACCGGGGGCTACACCTTC. It encodes CASSSEASTGGYTF.

The chain joins TRBV6-1 to TRBJ2-1; D ambiguous. Trimming left V 1 base short and J 3 bases short, with 1 base between. Germline CDR1 and CDR2: MNHNS and SASEGT. The CDR3 sequence is 12 residues long. For the CDR3, the DNA is TGTGCCAGCAGTGAAGTCTACAATGAGCAGTTCTTC. This translates into CASSEVYNEQFF.

This rearrangement joins TRBV19 to TRBJ1-2; D gene unclear. Trimming pared 9 bases from V and 4 bases from J, leaving 9 bases between. Per the germline V gene, CDR1 is LNHDA and CDR2 is SQIVND (reference sequence). CDR3 length: 11 amino acids. CDR3 DNA: TGTGCCAGCCGGACTGTCTATGGCTACACCTTC. Translated: CASRTVYGYTF.

The rearrangement uses TRBV28 and TRBJ1-1; 8 nucleotides agree with TRBD1. CDR3 length: 14 residues. From germline, CDR1 is MDHEN and CDR2 SYDVKM. V dropped 4 bases and J dropped 4; count of bases not matched to a gene: 5. DNA for the CDR3: TGTGCCAGCAGTTCCGCAGGGGGCGGCACTGAAGCTTTCTTT. It translates to CASSSAGGGTEAFF.

V gene TRBV29-1 combines with J gene TRBJ2-6; 7 nucleotides agree with TRBD1. The germline V gene encodes CDR1 SQVTM and CDR2 ANQGSEA. The CDR3 length is 14 residues. The V segment lost 7 bases and the J segment 3 bases; nucleotides outside the gene matches: 6. The CDR3 DNA is TGCAGCGCTGAGGGGGCGGGTGGGGCCAACGTCCTGACTTTC. This encodes CSAEGAGGANVLTF.

The genes are TRBV7-3 and TRBJ2-5; D is tentatively TRBD1 or TRBD2 (5 bases each). Germline CDR1 and CDR2: SGHTA and FQGTGA. Trimming pared 1 base from V and 2 bases from J, leaving 11 bases between. The CDR3 totals 15 residues. CDR3 nucleotide sequence: TGTGCCAGCAGCTTAAATAAGGGACCACAAGAGACCCAGTACTTC. Protein: CASSLNKGPQETQYF.

CDR3 DNA sequence: TGTGCCAGCAGCAAATATCGGGCAGAAGACAATAGCAATCAGCCCCAGCATTTT. Protein product: CASSKYRAEDNSNQPQHF. The V gene is TRBV21-1, the J gene TRBJ1-5. TRBV21-1 is labeled a pseudogene. This CDR3 comprises 18 residues.

The chain combines TRBV4-3 with TRBJ2-7; D might be TRBD2 (6 bases). From germline, CDR1 is LGHNA and CDR2 YSLEER. CDR3 length equals 15 residues. The V end lost 2 bases, the J end lost 0 bases, and 11 bases lay between the germline ends. The CDR3 DNA reads TGCGCCAGCAGCCAACAGGCGGGGAGCTCCTACGAGCAGTACTTC. Protein: CASSQQAGSSYEQYF.

The genes are TRBV2 and TRBJ2-3, with unresolved D. Trimming cost V 7 bases and J 2 bases, with 13 bases left between them. This CDR3 is 14 amino acids long. Germline assignment: CDR1 SNHLY and CDR2 FYNNEI. CDR3 nucleotides: TGTGCCAGCAAAGATGCCGGATTCACAGATACGCAGTATTTT. Protein sequence: CASKDAGFTDTQYF.

This rearrangement joins TRBV4-3 to TRBJ2-3; 10 bases fit TRBD1. The CDR3 length is 15 residues. V lost 1 base and J lost 4; bases outside the gene matches: 2. Per the germline V gene, CDR1 is LGHNA and CDR2 is YSLEER. CDR3 in DNA: TGCGCCAGCAGCCAAGGGGACAGGGGTGCAGATACGCAGTATTTT. This translates into CASSQGDRGADTQYF.